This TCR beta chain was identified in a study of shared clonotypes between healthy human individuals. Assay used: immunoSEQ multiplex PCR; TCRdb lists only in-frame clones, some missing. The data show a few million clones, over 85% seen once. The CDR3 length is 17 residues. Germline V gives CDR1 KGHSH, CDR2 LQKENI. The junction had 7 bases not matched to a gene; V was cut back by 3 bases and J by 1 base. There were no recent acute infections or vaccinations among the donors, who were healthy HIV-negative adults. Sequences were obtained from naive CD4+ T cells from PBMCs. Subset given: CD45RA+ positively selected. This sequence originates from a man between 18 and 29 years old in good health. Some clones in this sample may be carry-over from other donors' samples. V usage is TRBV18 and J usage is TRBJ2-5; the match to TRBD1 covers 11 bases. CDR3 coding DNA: TGTGCCAGCTCACCCGGACAGGGGGCGCGAATCCAAGAGACCCAGTACTTC. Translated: CASSPGQGARIQETQYF.